This TCR beta chain came from a study of blood T cell repertoires in COVID-19 (dated by TCRdb to the early 2020s). Looking at the study overall: Collaborator samples came from the United States, Italy and Spain and covered acute and convalescent phases of COVID-19. The prospective study material was composed of cDNA or gDNA derived from T cells, B-cell-depleted T cells, or PBMCs. Subjects who had been exposed to COVID-19, were actively infected with it, or had recovered from it provided the deeply sampled blood TCRbeta repertoires that made up the dataset. A freely available public database, intended as a resource for researchers studying the immune response to SARS-CoV-2, is where the repertoires were released. The samples were drawn from the first 160 participants of the ongoing ImmuneRACE study and from some 1,300 subjects provided by 6 global collaborators. Sample metadata almost always included a de-identified subject ID, COVID-19 status, age in years and sex. Where available, HLA class I and class II types were taken from metadata supplied by the sample provider and were not determined by assay-based typing. Paper-wide results and their limitations: The quantity of clinical and demographic metadata differed by source and by participant and was supplied without curation.

Of note for this clone: No cognate antigen has been identified for it. Per-base quality was not reported, and no clone a single base away is much larger than it.

From the cysteine up to the phenylalanine, the CDR3 has a length of 16 residues. Kept here is only the CDR3 DNA, which spans 48 bases and is read in frame from base 1. V trim: 1 base; J trim: 7 bases; unmatched bases: 9. CDR1 is given as LNHDA and CDR2 as SQIVND, both from the germline V gene (reference sequence). The immunoSEQ Assay, a bias-controlled multiplex PCR, was used to amplify TCRbeta CDR3 regions from genomic DNA. The original pipeline was this. Within the assay, amplification of reference gene primers was used to estimate how many nucleated cells each sample contained. To quantify the absolute abundance of each unique TCRbeta CDR3 rearrangement, sequence reads were collapsed and filtered. For each sample, productive Simpson clonality was calculated by taking the square root of Simpson's diversity index across productive rearrangements. The table comes from immuneACCESS by way of TCRdb, which keeps in-frame sequences with V and J called. Part of the clones is missing from these tables; in studies checked, under half for an unresolved V gene and the rest for unknown reasons. V and J calls and clone size follow that table, whereas D and trimming were derived from the DNA. The sample profile shows over 200,000 clones; about 85% of them were found once. About a tenth of the sample comes from the top ten.

Participants in the prospective study were aged about 18 to 95 years, lived in some 24 United States geographic areas, and enrolled through a virtual design. To assign participants to cohorts, the prospective study relied on clinical history that participants themselves reported in a screening survey and a study questionnaire. ImmuneRACE Cohort 3 recovered participants were defined by two consecutive negative NP/OP PCR tests, healthcare professional clearance, or symptom resolution. Each participant in the prospective study had whole blood, serum and a nasopharyngeal or oropharyngeal swab collected by mobile phlebotomists. Participants in the prospective study had the option to provide additional blood draws and questionnaires over an approximately 2-month period. Prospective study blood samples were shipped either frozen or at room temperature before DNA extraction.

The sequence came from a man aged 25-45 years who had recovered from COVID-19. The sequence links TRBV19 to TRBJ1-5; 8 bases in between match TRBD1. Sequencing was carried out using PBMCs or T cells enriched from blood (not recorded which). The nucleotide sequence reads TGTGCCAGTAGTATAGCGGATCAGGGGGCTCGCCAGCCCCAGCATTTT. This gives the protein CASSIADQGARQPQHF.